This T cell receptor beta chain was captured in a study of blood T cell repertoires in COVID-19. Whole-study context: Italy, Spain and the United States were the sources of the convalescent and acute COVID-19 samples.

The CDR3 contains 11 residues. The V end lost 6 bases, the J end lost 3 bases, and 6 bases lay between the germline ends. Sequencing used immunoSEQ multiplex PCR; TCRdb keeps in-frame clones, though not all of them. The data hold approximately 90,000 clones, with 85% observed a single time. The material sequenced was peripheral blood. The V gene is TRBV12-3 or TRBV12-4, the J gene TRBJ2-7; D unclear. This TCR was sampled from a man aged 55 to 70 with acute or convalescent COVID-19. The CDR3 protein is CASSKHYEQYF. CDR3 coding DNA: TGTGCCAGCAGCAAACACTACGAGCAGTACTTC.